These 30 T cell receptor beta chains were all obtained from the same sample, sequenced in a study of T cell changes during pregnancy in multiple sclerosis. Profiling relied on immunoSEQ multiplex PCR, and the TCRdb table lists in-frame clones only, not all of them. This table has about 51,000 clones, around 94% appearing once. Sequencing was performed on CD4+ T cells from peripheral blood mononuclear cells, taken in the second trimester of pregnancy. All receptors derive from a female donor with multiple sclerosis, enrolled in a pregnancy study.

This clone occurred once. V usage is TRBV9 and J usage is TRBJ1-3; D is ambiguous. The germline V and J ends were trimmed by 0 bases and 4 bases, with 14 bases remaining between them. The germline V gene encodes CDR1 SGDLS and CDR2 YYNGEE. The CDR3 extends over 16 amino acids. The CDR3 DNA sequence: TGTGCCAGCAGCGTAGGAGCGGGCCGGGGAGGAAACACCATATATTTT. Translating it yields CASSVGAGRGGNTIYF.

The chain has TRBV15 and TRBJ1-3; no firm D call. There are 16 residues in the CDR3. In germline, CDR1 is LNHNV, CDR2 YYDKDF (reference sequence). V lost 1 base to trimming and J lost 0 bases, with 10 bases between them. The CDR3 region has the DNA TGTGCCACCAGCAGAGTGGGCACGTACTCTGGAAACACCATATATTTT. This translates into CATSRVGTYSGNTIYF.

CDR3 residues: CASSAISGGLLAKNIQYF. The CDR3 nucleotides read TGTGCCAGCAGCGCGATTAGCGGGGGGCTCCTAGCCAAAAACATTCAGTACTTC. The chain couples TRBV7-2 to TRBJ2-4; 10 nucleotides agree with TRBD2. The V gene's germline CDR1 is SGHTA and CDR2 FQGNSA. This CDR3 is built from 18 residues. Trimming at V came to 5 bases and at J to 0 bases, leaving 10 bases not matched to a gene.

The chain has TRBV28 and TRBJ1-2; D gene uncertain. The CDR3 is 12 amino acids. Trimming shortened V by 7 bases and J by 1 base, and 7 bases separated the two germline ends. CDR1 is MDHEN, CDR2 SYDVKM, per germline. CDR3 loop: CASKLLNYGYTF. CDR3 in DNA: TGTGCCAGCAAACTGCTTAACTATGGCTACACCTTC.

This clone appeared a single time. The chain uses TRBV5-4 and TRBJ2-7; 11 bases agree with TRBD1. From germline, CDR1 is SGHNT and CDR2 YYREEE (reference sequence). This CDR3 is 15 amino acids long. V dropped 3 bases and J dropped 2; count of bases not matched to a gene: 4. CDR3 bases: TGTGCCAGCAGCTGGACGGGACAGGGGGCCTACGAGCAGTACTTC. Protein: CASSWTGQGAYEQYF.

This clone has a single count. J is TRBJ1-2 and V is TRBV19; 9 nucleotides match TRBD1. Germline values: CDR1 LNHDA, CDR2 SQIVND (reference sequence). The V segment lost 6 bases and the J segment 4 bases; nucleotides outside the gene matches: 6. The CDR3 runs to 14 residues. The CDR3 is CASRPGQGPYGYTF. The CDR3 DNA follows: TGTGCCAGTAGACCGGGACAGGGCCCCTATGGCTACACCTTC.

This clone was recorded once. The CDR3 here is CASSVGAAGGHEQFF. The CDR3 DNA is TGTGCCAGCAGCGTAGGGGCAGCGGGGGGGCATGAGCAGTTCTTC. The gene calls are TRBV9 and TRBJ2-1; the match to TRBD2 covers 10 bases. Germline CDR1 SGDLS, CDR2 YYNGEE. The CDR3 contains 15 residues. Trimming took 0 bases from V and 8 from J; bases not matched to a gene: 5.

The CDR3 here is CASSGHRGPNTEAFF. The CDR3 DNA reads TGTGCCAGCAGCGGACACAGGGGGCCGAACACTGAAGCTTTCTTT. The gene calls are TRBV14 and TRBJ1-1; 9 nucleotides agree with TRBD1. V trimming: 5 bases; J trimming: 1 base; junction bases outside the gene matches: 5. Germline CDR1 reads SGHDN; CDR2 reads FVKESK. The CDR3 runs 15 residues.

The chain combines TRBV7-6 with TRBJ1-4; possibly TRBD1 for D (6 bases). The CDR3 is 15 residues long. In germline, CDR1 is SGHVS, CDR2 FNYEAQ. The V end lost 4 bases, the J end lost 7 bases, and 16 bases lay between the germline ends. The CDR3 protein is CASSSNLGAGEKLFF. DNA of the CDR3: TGTGCCAGCAGCTCGAACTTGGGGGCGGGTGAAAAACTGTTTTTT.

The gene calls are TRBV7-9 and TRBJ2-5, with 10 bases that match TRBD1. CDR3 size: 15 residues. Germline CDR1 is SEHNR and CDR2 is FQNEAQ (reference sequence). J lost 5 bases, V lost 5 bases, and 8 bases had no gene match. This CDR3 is CASSLRTGGWETQYF. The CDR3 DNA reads TGTGCCAGCAGCCTAAGGACAGGGGGATGGGAGACCCAGTACTTC. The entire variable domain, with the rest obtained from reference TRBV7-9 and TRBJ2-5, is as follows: DTGVSQNPRHKITKRGQNVTFRCDPISEHNRLYWYRQTLGQGPEFLTYFQNEAQLEKSRLLSDRFSAERPKGSFSTLEIQRTEQGDSAMYLCASSLRTGGWETQYFGPGTRLLVL.

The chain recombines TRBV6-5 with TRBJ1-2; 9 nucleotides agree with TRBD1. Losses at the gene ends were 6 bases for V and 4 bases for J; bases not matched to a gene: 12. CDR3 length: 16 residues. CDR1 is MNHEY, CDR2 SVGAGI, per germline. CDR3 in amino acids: CASSYQPGQGSYGYTF. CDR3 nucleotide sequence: TGTGCCAGCAGCTACCAGCCCGGACAGGGGAGCTATGGCTACACCTTC.

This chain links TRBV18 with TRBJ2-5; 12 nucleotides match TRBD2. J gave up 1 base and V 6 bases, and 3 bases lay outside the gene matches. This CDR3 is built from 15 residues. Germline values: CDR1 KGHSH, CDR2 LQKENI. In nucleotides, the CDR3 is TGTGCCAGCTCTGCTAGCGGGGGGGCCCAAGAGACCCAGTACTTC. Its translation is CASSASGGAQETQYF.

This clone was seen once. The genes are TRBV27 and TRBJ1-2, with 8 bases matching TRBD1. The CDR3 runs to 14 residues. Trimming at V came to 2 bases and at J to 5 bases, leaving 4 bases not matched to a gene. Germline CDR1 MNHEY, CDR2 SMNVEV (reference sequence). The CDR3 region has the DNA TGTGCCAGCAGTTTACCCGGGACAGGATATGGCTACACCTTC. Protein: CASSLPGTGYGYTF.

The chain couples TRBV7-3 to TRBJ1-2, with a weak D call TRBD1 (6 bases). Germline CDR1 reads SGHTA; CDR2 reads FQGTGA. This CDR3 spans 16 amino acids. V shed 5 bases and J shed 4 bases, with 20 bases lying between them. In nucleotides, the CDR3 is TGTGCCAGCAGCCCTACCCCCTTAACAGGGAGCTATGGCTACACCTTC. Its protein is CASSPTPLTGSYGYTF.

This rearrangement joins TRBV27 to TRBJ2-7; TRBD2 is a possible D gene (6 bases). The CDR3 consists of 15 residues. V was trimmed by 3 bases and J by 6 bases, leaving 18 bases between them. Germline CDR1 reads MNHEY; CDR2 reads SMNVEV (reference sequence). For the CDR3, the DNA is TGTGCCAGCAGTTTCTCCAGCCGGGGGATCGGCGAGCAGTACTTC. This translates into CASSFSSRGIGEQYF.

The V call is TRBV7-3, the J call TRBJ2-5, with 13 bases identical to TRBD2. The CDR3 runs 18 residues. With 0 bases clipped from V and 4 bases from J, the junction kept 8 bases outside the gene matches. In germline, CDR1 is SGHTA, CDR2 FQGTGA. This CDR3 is CASSLTGLAGIPRETQYF. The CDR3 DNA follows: TGTGCCAGCAGCTTAACGGGACTAGCGGGGATTCCAAGAGAGACCCAGTACTTC.

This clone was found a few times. The CDR3 coding sequence is TGTGCCAGCAGTGACAACGCAGGGAGGAGCACTGAAGCTTTCTTT. It specifies CASSDNAGRSTEAFF. This chain joins TRBV6-1 and TRBJ1-1; D perhaps matches TRBD1 (5 bases). V lost 3 bases, J lost 4 bases, and 15 bases lay in between. CDR1 is MNHNS and CDR2 is SASEGT in the germline V gene. This CDR3 has 15 amino acids.

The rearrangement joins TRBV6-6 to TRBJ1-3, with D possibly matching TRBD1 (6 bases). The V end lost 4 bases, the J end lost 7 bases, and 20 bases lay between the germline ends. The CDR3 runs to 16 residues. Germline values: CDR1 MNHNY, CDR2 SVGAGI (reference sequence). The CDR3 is CASSSYPGASVNTIYF. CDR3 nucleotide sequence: TGTGCCAGCAGTTCATACCCAGGGGCCTCTGTGAACACCATATATTTT.

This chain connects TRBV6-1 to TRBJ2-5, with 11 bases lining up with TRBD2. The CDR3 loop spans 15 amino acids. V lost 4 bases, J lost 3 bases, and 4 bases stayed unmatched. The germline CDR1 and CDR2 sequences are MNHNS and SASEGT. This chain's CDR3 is CASSVTSGAEETQYF. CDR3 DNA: TGTGCCAGCAGTGTGACTAGCGGGGCCGAAGAGACCCAGTACTTC.

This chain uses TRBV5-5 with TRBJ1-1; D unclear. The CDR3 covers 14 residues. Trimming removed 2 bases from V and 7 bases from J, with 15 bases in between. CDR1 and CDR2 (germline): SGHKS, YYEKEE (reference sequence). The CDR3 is CASSFGRRGSEAFF. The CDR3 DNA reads TGTGCCAGCAGCTTCGGGAGACGAGGGAGTGAAGCTTTCTTT.

CDR3 in amino acids: CASSRGTDSYEQYF. In nucleotides, the CDR3 is TGCGCCAGCAGCCGAGGGACAGATTCCTACGAGCAGTACTTC. The rearrangement uses TRBV4-3 and TRBJ2-7; 7 nucleotides align to TRBD1. The CDR3 spans 14 residues. With V trimmed by 4 bases and J by 1 base, 4 bases remained unmatched. CDR1 and CDR2 (germline): LGHNA, YSLEER.

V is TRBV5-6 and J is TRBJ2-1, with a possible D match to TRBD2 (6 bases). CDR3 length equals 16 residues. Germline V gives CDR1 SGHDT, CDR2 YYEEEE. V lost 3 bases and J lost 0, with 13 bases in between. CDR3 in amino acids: CASSSGGPSSYNEQFF. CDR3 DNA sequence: TGTGCCAGCAGCTCCGGAGGGCCGAGCTCCTACAATGAGCAGTTCTTC.

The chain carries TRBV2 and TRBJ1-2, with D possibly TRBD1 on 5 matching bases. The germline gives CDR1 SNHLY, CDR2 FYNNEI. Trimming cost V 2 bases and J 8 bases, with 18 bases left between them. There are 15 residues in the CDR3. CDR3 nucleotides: TGTGCCAGCAGTGAAAGGTGGGACTTAGCTAGGGGCTACACCTTC. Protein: CASSERWDLARGYTF.

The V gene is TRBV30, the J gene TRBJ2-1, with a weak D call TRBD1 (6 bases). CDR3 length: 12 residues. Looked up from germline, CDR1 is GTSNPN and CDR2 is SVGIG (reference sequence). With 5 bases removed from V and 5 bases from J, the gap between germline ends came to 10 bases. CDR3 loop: CAWGQKNNEQFF. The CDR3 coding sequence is TGTGCCTGGGGACAGAAGAACAATGAGCAGTTCTTC. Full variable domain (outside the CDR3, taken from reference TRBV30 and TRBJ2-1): SQTIHQWPATLVQPVGSPLSLECTVEGTSNPNLYWYRQAAGRGLQLLFYSVGIGQISSEVPQNLSASRPQDRQFILSSKKLLLSDSGFYLCAWGQKNNEQFFGPGTRLTVL.

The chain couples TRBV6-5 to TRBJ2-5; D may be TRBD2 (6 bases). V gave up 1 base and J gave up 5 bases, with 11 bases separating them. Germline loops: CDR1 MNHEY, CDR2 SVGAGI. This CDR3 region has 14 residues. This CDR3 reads CASSYWGRGETQYF. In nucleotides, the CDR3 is TGTGCCAGCAGTTACTGGGGCCGGGGGGAGACCCAGTACTTC.

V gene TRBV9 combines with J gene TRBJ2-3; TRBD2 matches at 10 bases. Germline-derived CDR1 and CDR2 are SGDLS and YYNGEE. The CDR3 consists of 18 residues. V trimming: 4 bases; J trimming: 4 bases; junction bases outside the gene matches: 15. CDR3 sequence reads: CASSLLDLGLAGADTQYF. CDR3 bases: TGTGCCAGCAGCTTGCTAGACCTGGGGCTAGCGGGGGCAGATACGCAGTATTTT.

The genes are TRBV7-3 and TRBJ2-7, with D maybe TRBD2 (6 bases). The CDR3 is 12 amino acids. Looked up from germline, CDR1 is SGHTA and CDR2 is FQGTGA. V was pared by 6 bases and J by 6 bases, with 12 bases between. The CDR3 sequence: CASSSGVGEQYF. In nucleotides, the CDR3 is TGTGCCAGCAGTTCGGGGGTCGGCGAGCAGTACTTC. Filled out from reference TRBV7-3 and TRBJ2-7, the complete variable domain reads GAGVSQTPSNKVTEKGKYVELRCDPISGHTALYWYRQSLGQGPEFLIYFQGTGAADDSGLPNDRFFAVRPEGSVSTLKIQRTERGDSAVYLCASSSGVGEQYFGPGTRLTVT.

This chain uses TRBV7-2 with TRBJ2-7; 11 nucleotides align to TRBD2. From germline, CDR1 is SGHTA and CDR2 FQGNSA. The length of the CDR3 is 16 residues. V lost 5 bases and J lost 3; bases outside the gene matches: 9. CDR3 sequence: CASSPSGGSPFYEQYF. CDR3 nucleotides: TGTGCCAGCAGCCCTAGCGGGGGGTCCCCTTTCTACGAGCAGTACTTC. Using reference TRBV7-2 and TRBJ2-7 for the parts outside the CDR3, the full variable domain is GAGVSQSPSNKVTEKGKDVELRCDPISGHTALYWYRQSLGQGLEFLIYFQGNSAPDKSGLPSDRFSAERTGGSVSTLTIQRTQQEDSAVYLCASSPSGGSPFYEQYFGPGTRLTVT.

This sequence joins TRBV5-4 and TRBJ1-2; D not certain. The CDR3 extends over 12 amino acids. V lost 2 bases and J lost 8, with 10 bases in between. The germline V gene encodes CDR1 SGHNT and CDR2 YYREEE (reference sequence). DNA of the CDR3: TGTGCCAGCAGCTTTTTGGAGGGAGGCTACACCTTC. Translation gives CASSFLEGGYTF.

The DNA for the CDR3 is TGCGCCAGCAGCCAGACTCGACATAGCGGAGATACGCAGTATTTT. Its translation is CASSQTRHSGDTQYF. This chain uses TRBV4-1 with TRBJ2-3; a possible D gene is TRBD2 (6 bases). The CDR3 sequence is 15 residues long. Germline V gene data show CDR1 as MGHRA and CDR2 as YSYEKL. The V and J ends lost 3 bases and 5 bases respectively, with 15 bases between them.